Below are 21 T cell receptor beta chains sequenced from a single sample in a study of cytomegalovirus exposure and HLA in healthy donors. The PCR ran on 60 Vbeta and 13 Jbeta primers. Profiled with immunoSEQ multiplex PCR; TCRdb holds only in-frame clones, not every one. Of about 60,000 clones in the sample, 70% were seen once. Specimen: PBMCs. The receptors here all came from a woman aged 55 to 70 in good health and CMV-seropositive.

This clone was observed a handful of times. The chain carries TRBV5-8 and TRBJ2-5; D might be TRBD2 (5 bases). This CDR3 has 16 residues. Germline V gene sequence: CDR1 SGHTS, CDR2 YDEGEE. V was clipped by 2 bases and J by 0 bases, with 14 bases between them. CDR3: CASSLPPTTHQETQYF. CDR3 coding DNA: TGTGCCAGCAGCTTACCCCCGACTACCCACCAAGAGACCCAGTACTTC.

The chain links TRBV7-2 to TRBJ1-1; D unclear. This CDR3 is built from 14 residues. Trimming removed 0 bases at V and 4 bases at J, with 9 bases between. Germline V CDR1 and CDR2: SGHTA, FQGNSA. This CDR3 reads CASSLAGRFTEAFF. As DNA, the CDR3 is TGTGCCAGCAGCTTAGCCGGGAGGTTCACTGAAGCTTTCTTT. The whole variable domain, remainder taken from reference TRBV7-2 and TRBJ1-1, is GAGVSQSPSNKVTEKGKDVELRCDPISGHTALYWYRQSLGQGLEFLIYFQGNSAPDKSGLPSDRFSAERTGGSVSTLTIQRTQQEDSAVYLCASSLAGRFTEAFFGQGTRLTVV.

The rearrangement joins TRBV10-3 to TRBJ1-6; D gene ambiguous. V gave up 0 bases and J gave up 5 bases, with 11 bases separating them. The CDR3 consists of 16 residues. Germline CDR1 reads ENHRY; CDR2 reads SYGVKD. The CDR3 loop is CAISESGGVDNSPLHF. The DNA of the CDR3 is TGTGCCATCAGTGAGTCGGGCGGGGTAGATAATTCACCCCTCCACTTT.

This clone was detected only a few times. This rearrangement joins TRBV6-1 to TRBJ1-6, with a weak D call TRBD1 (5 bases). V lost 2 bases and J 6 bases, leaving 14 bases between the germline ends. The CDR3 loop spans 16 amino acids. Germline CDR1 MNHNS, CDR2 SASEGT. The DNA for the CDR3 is TGTGCCAGCAGTGAACCAGGGCTGAGGCTTAATTCACCCCTCCACTTT. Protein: CASSEPGLRLNSPLHF.

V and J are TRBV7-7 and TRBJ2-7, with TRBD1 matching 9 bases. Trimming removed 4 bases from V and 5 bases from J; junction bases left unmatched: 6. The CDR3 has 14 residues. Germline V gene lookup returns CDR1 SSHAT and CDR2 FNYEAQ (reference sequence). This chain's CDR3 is CASSWSGTGNEQYF. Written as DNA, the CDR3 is TGTGCCAGCAGCTGGTCCGGGACAGGGAACGAGCAGTACTTC. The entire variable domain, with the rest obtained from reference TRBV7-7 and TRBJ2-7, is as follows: GAGVSQSPRYKVTKRGQDVTLRCDPISSHATLYWYQQALGQGPEFLTYFNYEAQPDKSGLPSDRFSAERPEGSISTLTIQRTEQRDSAMYRCASSWSGTGNEQYFGPGTRLTVT.

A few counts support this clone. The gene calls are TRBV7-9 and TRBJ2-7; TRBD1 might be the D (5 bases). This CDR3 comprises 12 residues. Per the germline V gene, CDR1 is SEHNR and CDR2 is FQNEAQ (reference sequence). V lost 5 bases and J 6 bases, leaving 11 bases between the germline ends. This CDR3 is CASSKDRLEQYF. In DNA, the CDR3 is TGTGCCAGCAGCAAAGACAGACTCGAGCAGTACTTC.

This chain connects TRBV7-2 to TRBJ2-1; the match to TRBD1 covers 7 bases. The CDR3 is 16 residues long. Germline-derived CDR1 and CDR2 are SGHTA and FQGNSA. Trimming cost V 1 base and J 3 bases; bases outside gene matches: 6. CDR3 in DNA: TGTGCCAGCAGCTTAGTAGGGACAGCCAGCTACAATGAGCAGTTCTTC. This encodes CASSLVGTASYNEQFF.

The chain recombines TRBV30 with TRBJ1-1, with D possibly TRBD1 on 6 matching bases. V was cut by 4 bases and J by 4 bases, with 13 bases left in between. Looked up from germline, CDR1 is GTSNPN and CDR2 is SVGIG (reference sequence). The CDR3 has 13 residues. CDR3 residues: CAWNIGGVTEAFF. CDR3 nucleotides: TGTGCCTGGAATATAGGGGGTGTCACTGAAGCTTTCTTT. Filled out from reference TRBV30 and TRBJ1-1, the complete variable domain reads SQTIHQWPATLVQPVGSPLSLECTVEGTSNPNLYWYRQAAGRGLQLLFYSVGIGQISSEVPQNLSASRPQDRQFILSSKKLLLSDSGFYLCAWNIGGVTEAFFGQGTRLTVV.

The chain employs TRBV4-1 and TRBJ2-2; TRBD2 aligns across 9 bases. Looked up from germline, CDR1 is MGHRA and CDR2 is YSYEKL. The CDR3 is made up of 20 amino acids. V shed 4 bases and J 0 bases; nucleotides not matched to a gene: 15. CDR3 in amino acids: CASSLRMGLAGPANTGELFF. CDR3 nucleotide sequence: TGCGCCAGCAGCCTCCGTATGGGTCTAGCGGGGCCCGCGAACACCGGGGAGCTGTTTTTT.

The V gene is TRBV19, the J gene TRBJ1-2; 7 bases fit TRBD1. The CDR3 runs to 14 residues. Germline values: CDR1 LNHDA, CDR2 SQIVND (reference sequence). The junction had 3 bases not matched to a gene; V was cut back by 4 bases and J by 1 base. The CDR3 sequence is CASSKRQGNYGYTF. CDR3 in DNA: TGTGCCAGTAGTAAGCGACAGGGTAACTATGGCTACACCTTC. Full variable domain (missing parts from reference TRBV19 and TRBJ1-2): DGGITQSPKYLFRKEGQNVTLSCEQNLNHDAMYWYRQDPGQGLRLIYYSQIVNDFQKGDIAEGYSVSREKKESFPLTVTSAQKNPTAFYLCASSKRQGNYGYTFGSGTRLTVV.

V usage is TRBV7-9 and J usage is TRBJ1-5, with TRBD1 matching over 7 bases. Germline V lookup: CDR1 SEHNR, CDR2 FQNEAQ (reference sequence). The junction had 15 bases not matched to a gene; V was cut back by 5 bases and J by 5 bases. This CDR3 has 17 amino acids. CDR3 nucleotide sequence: TGTGCCAGCAGCCCCGACCCCGGGATCAGGGGGGATCAGCCCCAGCATTTT. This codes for CASSPDPGIRGDQPQHF.

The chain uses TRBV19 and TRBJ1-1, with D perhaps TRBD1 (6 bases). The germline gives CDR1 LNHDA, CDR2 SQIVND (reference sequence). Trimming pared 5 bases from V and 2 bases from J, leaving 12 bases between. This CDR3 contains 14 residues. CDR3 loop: CASSLSGVNTEAFF. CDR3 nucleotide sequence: TGTGCCAGTAGTTTGTCAGGGGTAAACACTGAAGCTTTCTTT.

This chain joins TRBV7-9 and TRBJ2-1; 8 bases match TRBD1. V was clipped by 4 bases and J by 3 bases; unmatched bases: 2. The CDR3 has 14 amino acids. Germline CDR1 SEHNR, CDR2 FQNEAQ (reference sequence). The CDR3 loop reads CASSSDRGYNEQFF. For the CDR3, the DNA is TGTGCCAGCAGCTCCGACAGGGGCTACAATGAGCAGTTCTTC.

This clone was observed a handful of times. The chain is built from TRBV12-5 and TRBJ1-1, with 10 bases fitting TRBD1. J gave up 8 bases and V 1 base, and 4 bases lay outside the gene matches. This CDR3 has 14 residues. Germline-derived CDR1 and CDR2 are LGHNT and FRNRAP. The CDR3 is CASGLGQGAGEAFF. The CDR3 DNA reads TGTGCTAGTGGTTTGGGACAGGGGGCCGGGGAAGCTTTCTTT. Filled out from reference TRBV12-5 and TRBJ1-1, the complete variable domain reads DARVTQTPRHKVTEMGQEVTMRCQPILGHNTVFWYRQTMMQGLELLAYFRNRAPLDDSGMPKDRFSAEMPDATLATLKIQPSEPRDSAVYFCASGLGQGAGEAFFGQGTRLTVV.

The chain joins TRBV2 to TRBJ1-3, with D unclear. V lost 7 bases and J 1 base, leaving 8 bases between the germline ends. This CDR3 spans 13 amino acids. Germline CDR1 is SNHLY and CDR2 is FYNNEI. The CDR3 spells CASTDLSGNTIYF. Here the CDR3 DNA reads TGTGCCAGCACTGACCTATCTGGAAACACCATATATTTT.

The CDR3 protein is CASSPREGGYTF. The CDR3 DNA follows: TGTGCCAGCAGTCCCCGGGAGGGTGGCTACACCTTC. The genes are TRBV28 and TRBJ1-2; D unclear. Germline CDR1 MDHEN, CDR2 SYDVKM. The CDR3 loop spans 12 amino acids. V was cut by 5 bases and J by 7 bases, with 11 bases left in between.

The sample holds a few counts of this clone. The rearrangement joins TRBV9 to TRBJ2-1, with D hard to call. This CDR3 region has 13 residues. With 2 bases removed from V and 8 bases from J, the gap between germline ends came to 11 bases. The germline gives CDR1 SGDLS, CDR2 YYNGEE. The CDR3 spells CASSVRPVDEQFF. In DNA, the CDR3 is TGTGCCAGCAGCGTGAGGCCGGTTGATGAGCAGTTCTTC.

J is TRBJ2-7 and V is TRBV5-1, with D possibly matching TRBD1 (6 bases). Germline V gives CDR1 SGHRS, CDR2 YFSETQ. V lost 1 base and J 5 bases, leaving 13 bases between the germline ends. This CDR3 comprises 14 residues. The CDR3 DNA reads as TGCGCCAGCAGCTTGACAGGGAATGTCCACGAGCAGTACTTC. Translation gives CASSLTGNVHEQYF.

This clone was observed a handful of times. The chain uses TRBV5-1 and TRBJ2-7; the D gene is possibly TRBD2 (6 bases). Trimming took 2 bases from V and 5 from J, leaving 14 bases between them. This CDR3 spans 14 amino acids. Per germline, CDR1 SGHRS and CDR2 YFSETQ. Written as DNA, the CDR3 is TGCGCCAGCAGCTTCGTTGGAGGGCTGGACGAGCAGTACTTC. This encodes CASSFVGGLDEQYF.

The CDR3 here is CASSQEAGRINYLNTEAFF. The CDR3 nucleotides are TGTGCCAGCAGCCAAGAAGCGGGGAGAATTAATTACCTGAACACTGAAGCTTTCTTT. The chain employs TRBV14 and TRBJ1-1, with no clear D. The CDR3 is 19 residues long. V gave up 0 bases and J gave up 0 bases, with 20 bases separating them. Germline V gene data show CDR1 as SGHDN and CDR2 as FVKESK.

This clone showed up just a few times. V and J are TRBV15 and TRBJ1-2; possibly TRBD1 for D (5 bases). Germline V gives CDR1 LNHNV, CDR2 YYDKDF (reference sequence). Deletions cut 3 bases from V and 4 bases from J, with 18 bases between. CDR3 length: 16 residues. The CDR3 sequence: CATSRGPSILGYGYTF. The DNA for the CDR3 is TGTGCCACCAGCAGGGGGCCGTCAATTTTGGGCTATGGCTACACCTTC.